Following are 3 T cell receptor beta chains from one sample sequenced in a study of molecular identifiers for immune sequencing clone quantification. TCRdb reanalysed the PCR reads using MiXCR and keeps one entry per CDR3 protein. In the table there are 490,000 or so distinct CDR3 sequences, about a fifth of which are singletons. Sequencing was carried out using naive CD8+ T cells from blood, with Jurkat cell RNA spiked in. The subset is: FACS-sorted CD8+CD4-CCR7+CD45RA+ naive T cells. The source of these receptors is a human donor in good health. Some libraries in this study had Jurkat cell RNA spiked in.

Worth noting for this clonotype: A read error is possible here, since a much larger clone lies one base away. This rearrangement joins TRBV4-1 to TRBJ1-2; D is ambiguous. The CDR3 is made up of 15 amino acids. Trimming removed 4 bases from V and 1 base from J, with 13 bases in between. Germline V gene data show CDR1 as MGHRA and CDR2 as YSYEKL. The CDR3 DNA reads TGCGCCAGCAGCCCCGCCGGTGCCAGTAACTATGGCTACACCTTC. It translates to CASSPAGASNYGYTF.

This clonotype was picked up many times. No conserved phenylalanine or tryptophan ends this CDR3, so it is likely a read error. The DNA is omitted, as the CDR3 cannot be located on it reliably, and the CDR3 follows TCRdb's listing. The rearrangement joins TRBV2 to TRBJ1-1. Including both end residues, the CDR3 is 13 amino acids long. Germline V lookup: CDR1 SNHLY, CDR2 FYNNEI. The CDR3 sequence is CASSEGTGLLTVI.

Points on this clonotype: With a much larger clone just one base away, this may be a read error. V usage is TRBV6-5 and J usage is TRBJ1-2; TRBD1 is a possible D gene (5 bases). The V gene's germline CDR1 is MNHEY and CDR2 SVGAGI. There are 14 residues in the CDR3. The CDR3 sequence is CASTPWDGTYGYAF. In nucleotides, the CDR3 is TGTGCCAGCACTCCCTGGGACGGGACCTATGGCTACGCCTTC.